The source of this TCR beta chain is a study of cytomegalovirus exposure and HLA in healthy donors. Trimming shortened V by 10 bases and J by 5 bases, and 6 bases separated the two germline ends. This CDR3 has 11 amino acids. The germline V gene has CDR1 MNHNY and CDR2 SVGAGI (reference sequence). Some clones are missing from TCRdb's copy, which holds only in-frame ones; the method was immunoSEQ multiplex PCR. The data hold hundreds of thousands of clones, with 80% to 95% observed a single time. The sample was PBMCs. This clonotype originated in a woman in her twenties or thirties in good health and CMV-seronegative. The chain couples TRBV6-6 to TRBJ2-6; D not certain. The CDR3: CAIMWANVLTF. The CDR3, as DNA: TGTGCCATAATGTGGGCCAACGTCCTGACTTTC.